These 8 T cell receptor beta chains came from one sample sequenced in a study of beta chain features in type 1 diabetes. General study points: Moderately but significantly shorter TCRB CDR3s were found in Type 1 diabetes patients in all four CD4+ subsets.

Sequencing targeted expressed TCRB transcripts, as all isolated RNA had been reverse transcribed. Using immunoSEQ multiplex PCR, the repertoire was profiled, and TCRdb retains in-frame clones only, with some absent. This sample yields 600,000 to 700,000 clones, of which roughly an eighth are seen a single time; over 0.1% belongs to the top ten. Which antigens these TCRs recognize remains unknown. Sequencing used naive CD4+ T cells from blood. These receptors all stem from a man younger than 45 with type 1 diabetes.

The gene calls are TRBV7-2 and TRBJ2-1; 7 positions match TRBD1. Germline lookup yields CDR1 SGHTA and CDR2 FQGNSA. The CDR3 is 15 residues long. With V trimmed by 6 bases and J by 7 bases, 12 bases remained unmatched. CDR3: CASRTTGVRLNEQFF. The CDR3 nucleotides are TGTGCCAGCAGAACTACAGGGGTAAGGCTTAATGAGCAGTTCTTC.

The V and J genes are TRBV6-1 and TRBJ2-1; no definite D call. Trimming removed 7 bases from V and 0 bases from J, with 13 bases in between. This CDR3 is 15 amino acids long. Germline V gene lookup returns CDR1 MNHNS and CDR2 SASEGT. The CDR3 DNA sequence: TGTGCCAGCATTGGTCAAACATCCTCCTACAATGAGCAGTTCTTC. It yields the protein CASIGQTSSYNEQFF.

The rearrangement links TRBV28 to TRBJ2-2, with D possibly matching TRBD1 (5 bases). The CDR3 consists of 14 residues. Germline CDR1 MDHEN, CDR2 SYDVKM. Trimming cost V 3 bases and J 3 bases, with 8 bases left between them. This CDR3 is CASSLDTYTGELFF. As DNA, the CDR3 is TGTGCCAGCAGTTTGGACACCTACACCGGGGAGCTGTTTTTT.

This sequence joins TRBV7-7 and TRBJ2-2; D not certain. Germline V gene data show CDR1 as SSHAT and CDR2 as FNYEAQ (reference sequence). This CDR3 spans 14 amino acids. CDR3 region: CATRMAANTGELFF. The CDR3 coding sequence is TGTGCTACCCGCATGGCGGCGAACACCGGGGAGCTGTTTTTT.

The chain uses TRBV2 and TRBJ1-2; D uncertain. V was cut by 5 bases and J by 6 bases, with 16 bases left in between. This CDR3 is built from 14 residues. CDR1 is SNHLY and CDR2 is FYNNEI in the germline V gene. The CDR3 is CASSKSLPRHGYTF. The CDR3 region has the DNA TGTGCCAGCAGTAAAAGCTTACCCCGGCATGGCTACACCTTC.

There are a few counts of this clone. The chain links TRBV5-4 to TRBJ1-2; the D is unclear. The germline CDR1 and CDR2 sequences are SGHNT and YYREEE (reference sequence). V dropped 0 bases and J dropped 6 bases, with 9 bases sitting between them. This CDR3 is built from 13 residues. The CDR3 nucleotides are TGTGCCAGCAGCTTGGTGGGTTTAGATGGCTACACCTTC. Translating gives CASSLVGLDGYTF.

This clone was counted between two and nine times. The chain recombines TRBV5-1 with TRBJ2-2; D uncertain. CDR3 length: 15 amino acids. CDR1 SGHRS and CDR2 YFSETQ come from the germline V gene. The V end lost 1 base, the J end lost 3 bases, and 10 bases lay between the germline ends. CDR3 residues: CASSLIGLDTGELFF. DNA of the CDR3: TGCGCCAGCAGCTTGATAGGGCTGGACACCGGGGAGCTGTTTTTT. Using reference TRBV5-1 and TRBJ2-2 for the parts outside the CDR3, the full variable domain is KAGVTQTPRYLIKTRGQQVTLSCSPISGHRSVSWYQQTPGQGLQFLFEYFSETQRNKGNFPGRFSGRQFSNSRSEMNVSTLELGDSALYLCASSLIGLDTGELFFGEGSRLTVL.

The CDR3 bases are TGTGCCAGCAGCCAAGATCAGGTCCGGGACAGGTCCGACTATGGCTACACCTTC. This sequence encodes CASSQDQVRDRSDYGYTF. The J gene is TRBJ1-2, the V gene TRBV4-2, with 8 bases lining up with TRBD1. CDR3 length: 18 residues. Per germline, CDR1 LGHNA and CDR2 YNFKEQ. The ends lost 0 bases at V and 3 bases at J; junction bases unmatched: 12.